The present T cell receptor beta chain was sequenced within a study of CD8+ T cells in alopecia areata. Findings and caveats of the study: Compared with normal scalp, lesional scalp had higher clonality and more expanded CD8+ clones.

V lost 2 bases to trimming and J lost 3 bases, with 11 bases between them. The CDR3 has 15 residues. Germline V gene sequence: CDR1 KGHSH, CDR2 LQKENI. Sorting of CD4+ and CD8+ T cells was performed on PBMCs. Of note for this clone: Its specificity is unknown.

Once RNA had been extracted, it was reverse transcribed into cDNA to act as the sequencing template. Generated by immunoSEQ multiplex PCR, the TCRdb table keeps only in-frame clones and is missing some. The data contain around 190,000 clones, 56% of them singletons. The genes are TRBV18 and TRBJ2-1; D remains ambiguous. This clonotype was obtained from a human donor in good health. Sequenced material: CD8+ T cells sorted from blood. CDR3 amino acids: CASSPWDRIYNEQFF. CDR3 bases: TGTGCCAGCTCACCATGGGATCGGATCTACAATGAGCAGTTCTTC.